Below, 8 T cell receptor beta chains from the same sample are listed, as sequenced in a study of T cell responses to AZD1222 COVID-19 vaccine. Clones were sequenced by immunoSEQ multiplex PCR, and TCRdb holds only the in-frame ones, with some missing. The sample records about 120,000 clones, 86% being singletons. The specimen comprised peripheral blood, sampled 28 days after the second AZD1222 dose. These receptor sequences come from an adult who received the AZD1222 COVID-19 vaccine.

The chain employs TRBV6-2 or TRBV6-3 and TRBJ2-1, with TRBD2 identical over 11 bases. The length of the CDR3 is 15 residues. Germline assignment: CDR1 MNHEY and CDR2 SVGEGT. V was clipped by 5 bases and J by 2 bases; unmatched bases: 2. The CDR3 region has the DNA TGTGCCAGCAGTACGACTAGCGGGGCCTACAATGAGCAGTTCTTC. Translation: CASSTTSGAYNEQFF.

This clone was counted a few times. This rearrangement joins TRBV3-1 (or the pseudogene TRBV3-2) to TRBJ2-4; D is perhaps TRBD2 (5 bases). V was shortened by 1 base and J by 2 bases, with 6 bases between the two germline ends. The CDR3 spans 14 residues. Per the germline V gene, CDR1 is LGHDT and CDR2 is YNNKEL (reference sequence). The CDR3 DNA reads TGTGCCAGCAGCCAAGCGGGGTCCAAAAACATTCAGTACTTC. Its translation is CASSQAGSKNIQYF.

This chain links TRBV29-1 with TRBJ1-3, with a weak D call TRBD1 (6 bases). V lost 6 bases and J lost 2, with 11 bases in between. CDR3 size: 13 residues. Germline values: CDR1 SQVTM, CDR2 ANQGSEA. This CDR3 is CSVNGDTGNTIYF. The CDR3 DNA reads TGCAGCGTGAACGGGGACACTGGAAACACCATATATTTT.

The chain is built from TRBV12-3 or TRBV12-4 and TRBJ2-2, with unresolved D. V lost 8 bases, J lost 2 bases, and 9 bases lay in between. The CDR3 is 13 amino acids. The CDR3 nucleotides are TGTGCCAGCGGGATCCGTAACACCGGGGAGCTGTTTTTT. This codes for CASGIRNTGELFF.

This chain links TRBV6-1 with TRBJ1-6; no clear D. CDR1 is MNHNS and CDR2 is SASEGT in the germline V gene. Trimming cost V 3 bases and J 14 bases, with 14 bases left between them. The CDR3 consists of 13 residues. Here the CDR3 DNA reads TGTGCCAGCAGTGACGGATTTAAGGGAACCCTCCACTTT. This translates into CASSDGFKGTLHF.

The chain combines TRBV5-1 with TRBJ1-5; D ambiguous. This CDR3 has 13 residues. Deletions cut 0 bases from V and 6 bases from J, with 7 bases between. Germline V CDR1 and CDR2: SGHRS, YFSETQ. The CDR3 is CASSLGWAQPQHF. CDR3 DNA sequence: TGCGCCAGCAGCTTGGGCTGGGCTCAGCCCCAGCATTTT.

The V gene is TRBV2, the J gene TRBJ2-1; 10 bases are a match to TRBD1. V trimming: 9 bases; J trimming: 6 bases; junction bases outside the gene matches: 5. The CDR3 runs 13 residues. CDR1 is SNHLY and CDR2 is FYNNEI in the germline V gene. The CDR3 spells CASVGTGVNEQFF. CDR3 nucleotide sequence: TGTGCCAGTGTCGGGACAGGGGTCAATGAGCAGTTCTTC. The variable domain in full, with the rest retrieved from reference TRBV2 and TRBJ2-1, is EPEVTQTPSHQVTQMGQEVILRCVPISNHLYFYWYRQILGQKVEFLVSFYNNEISEKSEIFDDQFSVERPDGSNFTLKIRSTKLEDSAMYFCASVGTGVNEQFFGPGTRLTVL.

This clone appeared a single time. The CDR3 sequence: CASSPRPGYGNTIYF. CDR3 nucleotide sequence: TGTGCCAGCAGTCCCCGACCAGGGTATGGAAACACCATATATTTT. The J gene is TRBJ1-3, the V gene TRBV28, with D tentatively TRBD1 (5 bases). The CDR3 length is 15 residues. V lost 5 bases, J lost 3 bases, and 14 bases lay in between. Germline lookup yields CDR1 MDHEN and CDR2 SYDVKM. The full variable domain, rest sourced from reference TRBV28 and TRBJ1-3, is DVKVTQSSRYLVKRTGEKVFLECVQDMDHENMFWYRQDPGLGLRLIYFSYDVKMKEKGDIPEGYSVSREKKERFSLILESASTNQTSMYLCASSPRPGYGNTIYFGEGSWLTVV.